Sequencing of this TCR beta chain was carried out in a study of blood T cell repertoires in COVID-19. CDR1 is SGHNT, CDR2 YENEEA, per germline. Trimming shortened V by 1 base and J by 9 bases, and 16 bases separated the two germline ends. There are 15 residues in the CDR3. This table comes from immunoSEQ multiplex PCR, and its TCRdb copy is limited to in-frame clones, with some not included. The sample comprises 200,000 or so clones, less than 90% of which are singletons, and less than 2% rests with the top ten. Sequenced material: peripheral blood. The clonotype was recovered from a man in his 70s with acute or convalescent COVID-19. The chain couples TRBV11-3 to TRBJ2-1; D is unclear. CDR3 in amino acids: CASSLGGLPIGEQFF. The CDR3 bases are TGTGCCAGCAGCTTAGGAGGCCTCCCGATTGGTGAGCAGTTCTTC.